These 19 T cell receptor beta chains came from one sample sequenced in a study of regulatory T cells in long-lasting Graves disease. iRepertoire HTBI primers and Arm-PCR of CDR3 regions built TCR beta libraries. In TCRdb, the multiplex PCR reads were re-called with MiXCR into one record per CDR3 protein. The table records approximately 360,000 distinct CDR3 sequences, approximately 12% of them present only once. Stated time point: newly diagnosed GD, antithyroid drugs for less than 3 months. PBMC-derived RNA was used for the TCR library. These sequences were also reported in another study, on T cells in Graves' hyperthyroidism and ophthalmopathy.

The sequences come from peripheral blood mononuclear cells (PBMCs), collected at new diagnosis, from a patient treated with antithyroid drugs. Source of these receptors: a young woman with Graves disease.

The V call is TRBV7-3, the J call TRBJ2-6; D is unresolved. The germline V and J ends were trimmed by 7 bases and 4 bases, with 11 bases remaining between them. This CDR3 contains 14 residues. The V gene's germline CDR1 is SGHTA and CDR2 FQGTGA. In DNA, the CDR3 is TGTGCCAGCATCGAAACCCCCGGGGCCAACGTCCTGACTTTC. Translated, it gives CASIETPGANVLTF.

In its sample, this clonotype was seen a few times. The CDR3 nucleotides read TGTGCCAGCACGACGGGGGGCAAGGGAGAGACCCAGTACTTC. Its translation: CASTTGGKGETQYF. The V gene is TRBV6-1, the J gene TRBJ2-5; TRBD2 is a possible D gene (7 bases). This CDR3 has 14 amino acids. Germline values: CDR1 MNHNS, CDR2 SASEGT. Trimming left V 7 bases short and J 4 bases short, with 16 bases between.

There are many counts of this clonotype. This chain joins TRBV7-9 and TRBJ2-4; D may be TRBD1 (5 bases). Per germline, CDR1 SEHNR and CDR2 FQNEAQ (reference sequence). V shed 4 bases and J shed 9 bases, with 22 bases lying between them. CDR3 length: 16 amino acids. This CDR3 reads CASSSGHGANLAIQYF. The DNA of the CDR3 is TGTGCCAGCAGCTCCGGACATGGCGCAAACTTAGCCATTCAGTACTTC.

This clonotype was counted many times. The chain couples TRBV20-1 to TRBJ2-3; 11 nucleotides line up with TRBD2. The junction had 19 bases not matched to a gene; V was cut back by 1 base and J by 1 base. CDR3 length: 21 amino acids. CDR1 and CDR2 from the germline V gene are DFQATT and SNEGSKA (reference sequence). The CDR3 DNA reads as TGCAGTGCTAGAGGATTTTTTACTAGCGGGGGCAGGCAGCGGGGCACAGATACGCAGTATTTT. This codes for CSARGFFTSGGRQRGTDTQYF.

There are many counts of this clonotype. This sequence joins TRBV7-9 and TRBJ2-5; no reliable D call. The CDR3 is 14 residues long. Germline CDR1 and CDR2: SEHNR and FQNEAQ (reference sequence). Trimming took off 1 base at V and 1 base at J, with 7 bases between the two ends. This CDR3 is CASSLVAAQETQYF. The CDR3 DNA is TGTGCCAGCAGCTTAGTGGCGGCCCAAGAGACCCAGTACTTC.

To note about this clonotype: It is likely a read error: a sequence one base away is far more abundant. V is TRBV6-5 and J is TRBJ2-6, with D perhaps TRBD2 (6 bases). The CDR3 consists of 15 residues. CDR1 MNHEY and CDR2 SVGAGI come from the germline V gene. The CDR3 DNA reads as TGTGCCGGCAGTTACAAGGGAGGTGGGGCCAACGTCCTGACTTTC. Translating it yields CAGSYKGGGANVLTF.

The sample holds many counts of this clonotype. The rearrangement links TRBV7-9 to TRBJ2-7; 13 nucleotides agree with TRBD2. V was clipped by 5 bases and J by 1 base; unmatched bases: 5. Germline V gives CDR1 SEHNR, CDR2 FQNEAQ (reference sequence). The CDR3 spans 16 residues. CDR3 nucleotide sequence: TGTGCCAGCAGCACCCGGACTAGCGGGAGATCCTACGAGCAGTACTTC. This encodes CASSTRTSGRSYEQYF.

The table lists this clonotype with many counts. V is TRBV7-2 and J is TRBJ2-4; D gene unclear. The V gene's germline CDR1 is SGHTA and CDR2 FQGNSA. Deletions cut 6 bases from V and 1 base from J, with 10 bases between. The CDR3 runs 14 residues. As DNA, the CDR3 is TGTGCCAGCAGTCCTCAGGACGCCAAAAACATTCAGTACTTC. This encodes CASSPQDAKNIQYF.

This clonotype occurred many times. This sequence joins TRBV12-3 or TRBV12-4 and TRBJ2-7; 7 positions match TRBD1. The CDR3 contains 15 residues. Germline trimming cut 4 bases from V and 1 base from J; bases unmatched to any gene: 7. The CDR3 is CASSSTRDRSYEQYF. The CDR3 bases are TGTGCCAGCAGTTCTACCCGGGACAGATCCTACGAGCAGTACTTC.

This clonotype was recorded at least ten times. The V gene is TRBV10-3, the J gene TRBJ1-2; 12 bases are a match to TRBD1. Per the germline V gene, CDR1 is ENHRY and CDR2 is SYGVKD. CDR3 length equals 14 residues. Losses at the gene ends were 8 bases for V and 3 bases for J; bases not matched to a gene: 4. CDR3: CAIGTGGEHYGYTF. Here the CDR3 DNA reads TGTGCCATCGGGACAGGGGGCGAACACTATGGCTACACCTTC.

Ten or more counts support this clonotype. In nucleotides, the CDR3 is TGTGCCAGCAGTTTTCTACGCGGGAACACTGAAGCTTTCTTT. Its protein product is CASSFLRGNTEAFF. The V gene is TRBV12-3 or TRBV12-4, the J gene TRBJ1-1, with unresolved D. Trimming took 3 bases from V and 1 from J, leaving 9 bases between them. The CDR3 is 14 amino acids.

This clonotype was seen at least ten times. CDR3 in amino acids: CASSPTLAGAYNEQFF. CDR3 in DNA: TGTGCCAGCTCACCCACACTAGCGGGAGCTTACAATGAGCAGTTCTTC. This chain connects TRBV18 to TRBJ2-1; 11 nucleotides line up with TRBD2. The CDR3 length is 16 residues. The V and J ends lost 3 bases and 4 bases, in that order; junction bases with no gene match: 5. The germline V gene has CDR1 KGHSH and CDR2 LQKENI.

The chain employs TRBV19 and TRBJ1-2; D is uncertain. Germline values: CDR1 LNHDA, CDR2 SQIVND (reference sequence). The CDR3 covers 15 residues. Trimming left V 3 bases short and J 4 bases short, with 15 bases between. CDR3 amino acids: CASSINPGLGYGYTF. CDR3 nucleotides: TGTGCCAGTAGTATTAACCCCGGGCTGGGCTATGGCTACACCTTC.

The chain employs TRBV2 and TRBJ1-1, with 7 bases identical to TRBD1. This CDR3 contains 17 residues. V dropped 6 bases and J dropped 1; count of bases not matched to a gene: 14. In germline, CDR1 is SNHLY, CDR2 FYNNEI. CDR3 nucleotide sequence: TGTGCCAGCAGAGGGAGGGGGCCGCGTAGGCGGAACACTGAAGCTTTCTTT. It translates to CASRGRGPRRRNTEAFF.

This clonotype has just a few counts. This chain connects TRBV10-3 to TRBJ2-3; D perhaps matches TRBD1 (5 bases). Germline CDR1 and CDR2: ENHRY and SYGVKD. The length of the CDR3 is 16 residues. Trimming took off 7 bases at V and 6 bases at J, with 23 bases between the two ends. This CDR3 is CAIKVETDNLGDTQYF. DNA for the CDR3: TGTGCCATCAAAGTGGAGACAGACAACCTGGGGGATACGCAGTATTTT.

This clonotype has ten or more counts. V is TRBV6-1 and J is TRBJ1-1; 9 bases match TRBD1. Trimming removed 6 bases from V and 13 bases from J; junction bases left unmatched: 15. Germline V lookup: CDR1 MNHNS, CDR2 SASEGT. CDR3 length equals 14 residues. For the CDR3, the DNA is TGTGCCAGCAGGCAACGAGGGGGGACAGGGTTAATTTTCTTT. This translates into CASRQRGGTGLIFF.

The chain links TRBV3-1 to TRBJ2-5, with a tentative D call TRBD1 (6 bases). CDR1 is LGHDT and CDR2 is YNNKEL in the germline V gene (reference sequence). CDR3 size: 14 residues. V lost 7 bases and J 1 base, leaving 13 bases between the germline ends. The CDR3 region has the DNA TGTGCCAGCACCGAATCGGACAGCCAAGAGACCCAGTACTTC. Translation gives CASTESDSQETQYF.

Ten or more counts support this clonotype. The chain has TRBV11-2 and TRBJ2-1, with D unresolved. V was pared by 1 base and J by 5 bases, with 12 bases between. The germline CDR1 and CDR2 sequences are SGHAT and FQNNGV. The CDR3 spans 15 residues. The CDR3 nucleotides are TGTGCCAGCAGCTTAGGGTTTAAAACTAACAATGAGCAGTTCTTC. Residues: CASSLGFKTNNEQFF.

This clonotype was recorded at least ten times. The chain has TRBV7-2 and TRBJ1-2, with D uncertain. The CDR3 length is 14 residues. Germline CDR1 and CDR2: SGHTA and FQGNSA. V lost 5 bases, J lost 6 bases, and 16 bases lay in between. CDR3 sequence reads: CASSPWGRTDGYTF. The CDR3 region has the DNA TGTGCCAGCAGCCCTTGGGGTAGGACGGATGGCTACACCTTC.